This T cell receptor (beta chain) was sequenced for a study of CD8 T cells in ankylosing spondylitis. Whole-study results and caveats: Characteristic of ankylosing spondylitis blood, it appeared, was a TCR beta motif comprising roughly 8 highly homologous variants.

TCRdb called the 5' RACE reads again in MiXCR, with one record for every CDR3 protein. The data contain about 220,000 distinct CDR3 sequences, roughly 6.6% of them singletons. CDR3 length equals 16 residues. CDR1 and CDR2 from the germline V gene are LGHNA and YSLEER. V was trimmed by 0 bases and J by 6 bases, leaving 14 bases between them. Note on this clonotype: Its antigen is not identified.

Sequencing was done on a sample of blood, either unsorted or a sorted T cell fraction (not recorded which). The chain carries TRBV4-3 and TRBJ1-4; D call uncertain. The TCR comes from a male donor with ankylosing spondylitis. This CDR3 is CASSQDGPEVHEKLFF. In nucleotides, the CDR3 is TGCGCCAGCAGCCAAGATGGGCCGGAGGTCCATGAAAAACTGTTTTTT.